This TCR beta chain was recorded in a study of OX40 agonist ivuxolimab in advanced cancers. Study-wide findings and caveats: At 0.1 to 3.0 mg/kg, clonal expansion of CD4+ and CD8+ blood T cells had occurred by week 6.

As concerns this clone: As yet, its antigen is unknown.

Autoimmune disease history or systemic immunosuppression was exclusionary. The CDR3 length is 14 residues. Trimming cost V 7 bases and J 2 bases, with 11 bases left between them. Germline loops: CDR1 MNHEY, CDR2 SVGAGI. TCRdb's copy holds only in-frame clones and misses some; the assay was immunoSEQ multiplex PCR. Of tens of thousands of clones in the sample, over 85% were seen once. The origin of this receptor is an adult with an advanced solid tumor such as melanoma, head and neck, liver or kidney cancer. The sequencing used CD4+ or CD8+ T cells sorted from blood, collected in a trial of the OX40 agonist ivuxolimab. The chain couples TRBV6-5 to TRBJ2-2; perhaps TRBD2 as D (5 bases). CDR3 region: CASTLAFNTGELFF. The CDR3 DNA is TGTGCCAGCACCTTAGCGTTTAACACCGGGGAGCTGTTTTTT.